This is a list of T cell receptor beta chains from one sample in a study of blood T cell repertoires in COVID-19. Profiled with immunoSEQ multiplex PCR; TCRdb holds only in-frame clones, not every one. This table holds 310,000 or so clones, roughly 86% found once. Sequences were obtained from PBMCs or T cells enriched from blood (not recorded which). Receptors originate from a woman aged 18-30 years who had recovered from COVID-19. The CDR3 runs from the conserved cysteine through the conserved F or W. A D gene is named only where the DNA matches it firmly. Clone size is not always given. Where it is, it says once, few, many or a class for expanded clones.

V	size	J	D	CDR3	DNA
TRBV5-5	NA	TRBJ1-2	TRBD1	CASSRQGHGYTF	TGTGCCAGCAGCCGACAGGGACACGGCTACACCTTC
TRBV18	NA	TRBJ1-3	TRBD1	CASSRETGGEGNTIYF	TGTGCCAGCTCACGAGAAACAGGGGGCGAAGGAAACACCATATATTTT
TRBV11-2	few	TRBJ1-6	NA	CASTTTVHSPLHF	TGTGCCAGCACCACCACAGTCCATTCACCCCTCCACTTT
TRBV5-4	many	TRBJ2-7	TRBD2	CASSPIGLAGEHETYEQYF	TGTGCCAGCAGCCCTATTGGACTAGCGGGAGAGCACGAGACCTACGAGCAGTACTTC
TRBV28	NA	TRBJ2-1	NA	CAIAWSYNEQFF	TGTGCCATTGCGTGGTCCTACAATGAGCAGTTCTTC
TRBV6-2/TRBV6-3	once	TRBJ1-1	TRBD1	CASSQGARAFF	TGTGCCAGCAGTCAGGGGGCGAGGGCTTTCTTT
TRBV10-3	few	TRBJ2-3	TRBD1	CATETGTGGTDTQYF	TGTGCCACGGAAACCGGGACAGGGGGCACAGATACGCAGTATTTT
TRBV13	NA	TRBJ1-5	TRBD1	CASSAGTGPNQPQHF	TGTGCCAGCAGCGCCGGGACAGGCCCAAATCAGCCCCAGCATTTT
TRBV18	few	TRBJ2-7	TRBD1	CASSPVGHRGLYEQYF	TGTGCCAGCTCACCAGTTGGGCACAGGGGGCTGTACGAGCAGTACTTC
TRBV6-5	NA	TRBJ2-7	NA	CASRSGGVSEQYF	TGTGCCAGCAGATCCGGCGGGGTCTCCGAGCAGTACTTC
TRBV5-4	NA	TRBJ2-2	TRBD2	CASSLRAGAANTGELFF	TGTGCCAGCAGCCTTAGAGCGGGGGCCGCGAACACCGGGGAGCTGTTTTTT
TRBV3-1/TRBV3-2	NA	TRBJ2-5	NA	CASSHLVHMETQYF	TGTGCCAGCAGCCACCTGGTACACATGGAGACCCAGTACTTC
TRBV6-5	NA	TRBJ2-1	NA	CASSTPLEGNEQFF	TGTGCCAGCAGTACCCCCCTGGAGGGGAATGAGCAGTTCTTC
TRBV7-2	NA	TRBJ1-2	TRBD1	CASSGGQGSLGYGYTF	TGTGCCAGCAGCGGGGGACAGGGGAGTCTCGGATATGGCTACACCTTC
TRBV10-3	NA	TRBJ2-2	TRBD1	CAISGGQGDTGELFF	TGTGCCATCAGTGGGGGACAGGGAGACACCGGGGAGCTGTTTTTT
TRBV7-2	NA	TRBJ2-1	TRBD2	CASSFRTSLAGGGEQFF	TGTGCCAGCAGCTTCCGGACCTCACTAGCGGGGGGGGGAGAGCAGTTCTTC
TRBV18	NA	TRBJ2-1	TRBD2	CASSPTTSGGYNEQFF	TGTGCCAGCTCACCCACAACTAGCGGGGGGTACAATGAGCAGTTCTTC
TRBV28	NA	TRBJ2-5	NA	CASSLHPGKETQYF	TGTGCCAGCAGTTTGCACCCGGGGAAAGAGACCCAGTACTTC
TRBV5-1	NA	TRBJ1-3	NA	CASSLAPGAGNTIYF	TGCGCCAGCAGCTTGGCTCCAGGTGCCGGAAACACCATATATTTT
TRBV18	NA	TRBJ1-1	NA	CASSPLVDREAFF	TGTGCCAGCTCACCACTCGTGGACAGAGAAGCTTTCTTT
TRBV4-1	NA	TRBJ2-7	TRBD2	CASSRRGTSGGNVYEQYF	TGCGCCAGCAGCCGACGGGGGACTAGCGGGGGAAATGTCTACGAGCAGTACTTC
TRBV27	NA	TRBJ1-1	NA	CASSLSGPLSYANTEAFF	TGTGCCAGCAGTCTGAGTGGGCCCCTAAGTTATGCGAACACTGAAGCTTTCTTT
TRBV6-5	NA	TRBJ1-2	NA	CASSYSRATGGYTF	TGTGCCAGCAGTTACTCGCGCGCCACGGGGGGCTACACCTTC
TRBV7-8	NA	TRBJ1-5	NA	CASRSGPGTKSNQPQHF	TGTGCCAGCCGCTCGGGTCCTGGGACAAAGAGCAATCAGCCCCAGCATTTT
TRBV15	NA	TRBJ2-7	TRBD1	CATSKGQGASYEQYF	TGTGCCACCAGCAAGGGACAGGGGGCTTCTTACGAGCAGTACTTC
TRBV18	once	TRBJ2-7	TRBD1	CASSLSTGSSEQYF	TGTGCCAGCTCACTATCGACAGGGTCTAGCGAGCAGTACTTC
TRBV5-8	NA	TRBJ2-1	NA	CASSLAGSVRQFF	TGTGCCAGCAGCTTGGCCGGTAGCGTCCGGCAGTTCTTC
TRBV6-2/TRBV6-3	NA	TRBJ2-3	TRBD2	CASSDGLAAQGTQYF	TGTGCCAGCAGTGACGGACTAGCGGCGCAGGGTACGCAGTATTTT
TRBV3-1/TRBV3-2	NA	TRBJ1-1	NA	CASSQGRRPHVF	TGTGCCAGCAGCCAAGGAAGGAGGCCGCACGTCTTT
TRBV25-1	NA	TRBJ1-1	NA	CASRGHGTNTEAFF	TGTGCCAGCAGGGGGCACGGAACGAACACTGAAGCTTTCTTT
TRBV27	NA	TRBJ2-2	TRBD2	CASRIAGVTGELFF	TGTGCCAGCAGGATAGCGGGAGTGACCGGGGAGCTGTTTTTT
TRBV5-1	NA	TRBJ2-1	TRBD2	CASSPGLAGPYNEQFF	TGCGCCAGCAGCCCTGGACTAGCGGGACCCTACAATGAGCAGTTCTTC
TRBV6-2/TRBV6-3	NA	TRBJ2-3	TRBD2	CASSRTSRGTDTQYF	TGTGCCAGCAGTAGGACTAGTCGGGGCACAGATACGCAGTATTTT
TRBV29-1	NA	TRBJ2-3	TRBD1	CSGMTGGDTQYF	TGCAGCGGGATGACAGGGGGTGATACGCAGTATTTT
TRBV9	NA	TRBJ2-7	TRBD2	CASSVDLAGTGVEQYF	TGTGCCAGCAGCGTAGACCTAGCGGGTACCGGCGTTGAGCAGTACTTC
TRBV7-2	NA	TRBJ2-7	TRBD2	CASSASRAGGSYEQYF	TGTGCCAGCAGCGCCAGTCGGGCGGGGGGCTCCTACGAGCAGTACTTC
TRBV4-2	NA	TRBJ1-3	TRBD1	CASSPRDRGITSGNTIYF	TGTGCCAGCAGCCCACGGGACAGGGGGATCACCTCTGGAAACACCATATATTTT
TRBV15	NA	TRBJ1-2	TRBD1	CATSSEGQGYGYTF	TGTGCCACCAGCAGCGAGGGACAGGGCTATGGCTACACCTTC
TRBV7-9	NA	TRBJ2-7	TRBD2	CASSSYSGDRSYEQYF	TGTGCCAGCAGCTCATATAGCGGGGACCGGTCCTACGAGCAGTACTTC
TRBV6-4	once	TRBJ2-5	NA	CASSVSGAWDKEGETQYF	TGTGCCAGCAGTGTCAGTGGGGCTTGGGACAAGGAAGGGGAGACCCAGTACTTC
TRBV29-1	NA	TRBJ1-1	NA	CSATVSLMNTEAFF	TGCAGCGCCACCGTGAGCCTCATGAACACTGAAGCTTTCTTT
TRBV2	NA	TRBJ1-5	NA	CASSVGDMGLGQPQHF	TGTGCCAGCAGTGTGGGAGATATGGGTCTTGGTCAGCCCCAGCATTTT
TRBV2	few	TRBJ2-7	NA	CASSAELAKYEQYF	TGTGCCAGCAGTGCTGAGCTAGCGAAATACGAGCAGTACTTC
TRBV5-1	NA	TRBJ1-1	TRBD1	CASSWDSLNTEAFF	TGCGCCAGCAGCTGGGACAGCCTAAACACTGAAGCTTTCTTT
TRBV4-2	once	TRBJ2-7	NA	CASSQGLDEQYF	TGTGCCAGCAGCCAAGGACTCGACGAGCAGTACTTC
TRBV27	NA	TRBJ2-7	NA	CASSSISRAGLNEQYF	TGTGCCAGCAGTTCAATCTCAAGGGCAGGGCTAAACGAGCAGTACTTC